Here is one TCR beta chain with its context. Its antigen is undetermined. This specimen comes from a study of blood T cells in healthy people across ages. Study-wide results and limits: The study could not conclusively compare naive and antigen-experienced cells, given its unsorted PBMCs.

Primed by a sample-barcoded 5' primer and a J-beta primer mix, a second PCR proceeded for about 6 to 11 cycles. The template-switch adaptor was a 5' adaptor with 12 random nucleotides. It tagged each cDNA molecule. TCRdb re-called the 5' RACE reads with MiXCR, one entry per CDR3 protein. The sample holds about 1.8 million distinct CDR3 sequences, roughly 49% seen once. The V end was cut by 5 bases, the J end by 10 bases, with 18 bases between. There are 13 residues in the CDR3. Germline CDR1 SGHAT, CDR2 FQNNGV. The chain joins TRBV11-2 to TRBJ2-7; D is uncertain. The source material was blood. This TCR derives from a middle-aged woman in good health. The chain's CDR3 is CASSVGFLGLQYF. In nucleotides, the CDR3 is TGTGCCAGCAGCGTAGGGTTTTTAGGGCTCCAGTACTTC.